This T cell receptor (beta chain) originates from a study of chemoradiotherapy in HPV16-positive cancers. Findings and limits, study-wide: Functional assays defining HPV-specific T cells used only two HPV16-positive patients. Candidate HPV-specific clones and E7-related TCR motifs grew in tumor during treatment.

Germline CDR1 and CDR2: KGHSH and LQKENI. The CDR3 spans 15 residues. V was cut by 1 base and J by 2 bases, with 11 bases left in between. On this clone: Its antigen remains unidentified.

The protocol was immunoSEQ multiplex PCR, while the TCRdb copy is restricted to in-frame clones and leaves out a portion. The sample shows 25,000 to 30,000 clones, approximately 93% of them seen only once. Sequences were derived from blood, sampled from a patient who underwent chemoradiotherapy. V and J are TRBV18 and TRBJ2-5; D is possibly TRBD1 (6 bases). The TCR sequence derives from a human donor with HPV-associated anogenital cancer. The CDR3 DNA sequence: TGTGCCAGCTCACCACTCCCAGGGGAGCAAGAGACCCAGTACTTC. Its protein is CASSPLPGEQETQYF.